The 12 T cell receptor beta chains presented below share a single source sample, sequenced in a study of cytomegalovirus exposure and HLA in healthy donors. Researchers ran the PCR with 60 Vbeta and 13 Jbeta primers. TCRdb's copy holds only in-frame clones and misses some; the assay was immunoSEQ multiplex PCR. Among approximately 150,000 clones listed, roughly three quarters were seen once. The sequenced sample consisted of PBMCs. The receptors were gathered from a male donor in good health and CMV-seronegative.

This chain links TRBV4-2 with TRBJ2-3; D is perhaps TRBD2 (5 bases). Per the germline V gene, CDR1 is LGHNA and CDR2 is YNFKEQ. This CDR3 is built from 16 residues. V gave up 0 bases and J gave up 2 bases, with 12 bases separating them. CDR3 in amino acids: CASSQDVLANTDTQYF. CDR3 DNA: TGTGCCAGCAGCCAAGATGTTCTAGCCAACACAGATACGCAGTATTTT.

The J gene is TRBJ1-6, the V gene TRBV7-2; D gene ambiguous. The CDR3 length is 15 residues. The V gene lost 2 bases and the J gene lost 8 bases, with 13 bases spanning the gap. CDR1 and CDR2 (germline): SGHTA, FQGNSA. The DNA for the CDR3 is TGTGCCAGCAGCTTACCCGGGATTTCAGATTCACCCCTCCACTTT. This sequence encodes CASSLPGISDSPLHF.

This chain links TRBV5-1 with TRBJ2-7; TRBD1 is a possible D gene (6 bases). The CDR3 extends over 16 amino acids. CDR1 SGHRS and CDR2 YFSETQ come from the germline V gene. The ends were cut back, 0 bases at V and 4 bases at J, with 17 bases in the middle. The CDR3 loop is CASSLDNRRGAYEQYF. DNA for the CDR3: TGCGCCAGCAGCTTGGATAATCGCAGGGGAGCGTACGAGCAGTACTTC.

The chain is built from TRBV30 and TRBJ1-1; no clear D gene. The CDR3 runs to 11 residues. The germline V gene has CDR1 GTSNPN and CDR2 SVGIG (reference sequence). The ends were cut back, 3 bases at V and 6 bases at J, with 8 bases in the middle. The CDR3 is CAWSAGSEAFF. In DNA form, the CDR3 reads TGTGCCTGGAGCGCGGGGTCTGAAGCTTTCTTT.

The chain uses TRBV19 and TRBJ2-6, with 10 positions matching TRBD1. Germline loops: CDR1 LNHDA, CDR2 SQIVND (reference sequence). The CDR3 covers 17 residues. Losses at the gene ends were 4 bases for V and 4 bases for J; bases not matched to a gene: 7. CDR3 protein: CASSTSGTGAGANVLTF. The CDR3 region has the DNA TGTGCCAGTAGTACCTCCGGGACAGGGGCCGGGGCCAACGTCCTGACTTTC.

This chain connects TRBV7-9 to TRBJ1-5; 7 nucleotides agree with TRBD1. This CDR3 contains 15 residues. The ends lost 6 bases at V and 0 bases at J; junction bases unmatched: 5. In germline, CDR1 is SEHNR, CDR2 FQNEAQ (reference sequence). The CDR3 region is CASSGTEHSNQPQHF. The CDR3, as DNA: TGTGCCAGCAGTGGGACAGAACATAGCAATCAGCCCCAGCATTTT.

V usage is TRBV25-1 and J usage is TRBJ1-2; 7 nucleotides align to TRBD1. Trimming removed 8 bases from V and 1 base from J; junction bases left unmatched: 7. Germline V gives CDR1 MGHDK, CDR2 SYGVNS. CDR3 size: 14 residues. CDR3 sequence (DNA): TGTGCCAGCGAGGGGGCAGGTGATAACTATGGCTACACCTTC. Its translation is CASEGAGDNYGYTF.

The chain employs TRBV5-1 and TRBJ2-1; possibly TRBD1 for D (5 bases). V lost 1 base and J lost 5, with 10 bases in between. Germline CDR1 SGHRS, CDR2 YFSETQ. The CDR3 runs to 14 residues. The CDR3 DNA reads TGCGCCAGCAGCTTGTCTACAGGACACAATGAGCAGTTCTTC. This encodes CASSLSTGHNEQFF.

On this clone: One end of the junction varies from germline; a read error may be responsible. The V and J genes are TRBV7-9 and TRBJ1-6; D is perhaps TRBD1 (6 bases). CDR3 length: 17 residues. Per germline, CDR1 SEHNR and CDR2 FQNEAQ (reference sequence). CDR3 coding DNA: TGTTCCAGCAGTCCCTTCGGGGGGCATATCGGTAATTCACCCCTCCACTTT. Protein product: CSSSPFGGHIGNSPLHF.

The sample holds a few counts of this clone. The J gene is TRBJ2-3, the V gene TRBV4-3, with 7 bases matching TRBD2. CDR1 and CDR2 from the germline V gene are LGHNA and YSLEER. Trimming cost V 1 base and J 4 bases; bases outside gene matches: 8. The CDR3 covers 16 residues. CDR3 residues: CASSQGGAGRADTQYF. In DNA form, the CDR3 reads TGCGCCAGCAGCCAAGGAGGAGCGGGAAGAGCAGATACGCAGTATTTT.

V is TRBV30 and J is TRBJ1-1; 8 bases fit TRBD1. Looked up from germline, CDR1 is GTSNPN and CDR2 is SVGIG (reference sequence). The CDR3 loop spans 13 amino acids. Trimming removed 5 bases from V and 4 bases from J; junction bases left unmatched: 6. The CDR3 DNA sequence: TGTGCCTGGGGTACAGGGGGTATCACTGAAGCTTTCTTT. The encoded protein is CAWGTGGITEAFF.

The gene calls are TRBV5-1 and TRBJ1-1; D possibly corresponds to TRBD1 (6 bases). Germline V gene sequence: CDR1 SGHRS, CDR2 YFSETQ. V lost 3 bases to trimming and J lost 0 bases, with 9 bases between them. This CDR3 spans 14 amino acids. In DNA form, the CDR3 reads TGCGCCAGCAGCTCGGGACAACTGAACACTGAAGCTTTCTTT. Its translation: CASSSGQLNTEAFF.